These 8 T cell receptor beta chains originate from one sample sequenced in a study of cytotoxic CD8 clonotypes in ibrutinib-treated CLL. Here immunoSEQ multiplex PCR was the method, and the copy in TCRdb shows in-frame clones only, minus some. Found here are more than 70,000 clones, more than 75% of them singletons; the top ten hold about 4.8%. Sequencing was performed on PBMCs, taken after 12 months of ibrutinib treatment. The receptors were sampled from a human donor with chronic lymphocytic leukemia.

The chain uses TRBV30 and TRBJ1-3; D possibly corresponds to TRBD1 (5 bases). CDR3 length: 16 residues. CDR1 is GTSNPN and CDR2 is SVGIG in the germline V gene (reference sequence). V gave up 1 base and J gave up 0 bases, with 13 bases separating them. This CDR3 reads CAWSGRSGSSGNTIYF. The CDR3 region has the DNA TGTGCCTGGAGTGGGCGATCAGGGAGCTCTGGAAACACCATATATTTT.

V and J are TRBV10-3 and TRBJ2-5, with a weak D call TRBD1 (5 bases). Germline CDR1 and CDR2: ENHRY and SYGVKD. The CDR3 runs 14 residues. The ends were cut back, 5 bases at V and 1 base at J, with 11 bases in the middle. The CDR3 coding sequence is TGTGCCATCAGTAACAGACAGACCCAAGAGACCCAGTACTTC. Translated: CAISNRQTQETQYF.

V usage is TRBV6-5 and J usage is TRBJ1-3; D uncertain. This CDR3 comprises 14 residues. V lost 6 bases and J lost 2, with 11 bases in between. Germline CDR1 MNHEY, CDR2 SVGAGI. DNA of the CDR3: TGTGCCAGCAGCCCTCCGGGTCCTGGAAACACCATATATTTT. This gives the protein CASSPPGPGNTIYF.

This clone was picked up one time. This chain joins TRBV25-1 and TRBJ2-2; D is perhaps TRBD2 (6 bases). Germline lookup yields CDR1 MGHDK and CDR2 SYGVNS. V gave up 1 base and J gave up 1 base, with 7 bases separating them. The CDR3 is made up of 15 amino acids. The CDR3 here is CASSESAGNTGELFF. The CDR3 nucleotides read TGTGCCAGCAGTGAATCAGCGGGGAACACCGGGGAGCTGTTTTTT.

This sequence joins TRBV30 and TRBJ2-7, with 7 bases that match TRBD2. CDR3 length: 15 amino acids. The ends lost 2 bases at V and 5 bases at J; junction bases unmatched: 12. Germline CDR1 GTSNPN, CDR2 SVGIG (reference sequence). In DNA, the CDR3 is TGTGCCTGGAGTCCCCTCGGACTAGGCGGGGACGAGCAGTACTTC. This translates into CAWSPLGLGGDEQYF.

The J gene is TRBJ2-1, the V gene TRBV4-2; TRBD2 matches at 11 bases. Looked up from germline, CDR1 is LGHNA and CDR2 is YNFKEQ. The CDR3 length is 14 residues. The trim removed 4 bases at V and 6 bases at J, leaving 2 bases unmatched. CDR3 protein: CASSRGLAANEQFF. CDR3 coding DNA: TGTGCCAGCAGCCGGGGACTAGCGGCCAATGAGCAGTTCTTC.

The V and J genes are TRBV4-2 and TRBJ2-7; the D is unclear. CDR1 is LGHNA and CDR2 is YNFKEQ in the germline V gene. V gave up 0 bases and J gave up 0 bases, with 9 bases separating them. The CDR3 sequence is 15 residues long. The DNA for the CDR3 is TGTGCCAGCAGCCAAGAACCGGACGGCTCCTACGAGCAGTACTTC. Its protein product is CASSQEPDGSYEQYF.

J is TRBJ2-1 and V is TRBV6-6, with 11 positions matching TRBD1. V lost 4 bases, J lost 8 bases, and 4 bases stayed unmatched. There are 14 residues in the CDR3. Germline V gene sequence: CDR1 MNHNY, CDR2 SVGAGI (reference sequence). The CDR3 sequence: CASSSPGQGDEQFF. The CDR3 DNA is TGTGCCAGCAGTTCCCCGGGACAGGGGGATGAGCAGTTCTTC.